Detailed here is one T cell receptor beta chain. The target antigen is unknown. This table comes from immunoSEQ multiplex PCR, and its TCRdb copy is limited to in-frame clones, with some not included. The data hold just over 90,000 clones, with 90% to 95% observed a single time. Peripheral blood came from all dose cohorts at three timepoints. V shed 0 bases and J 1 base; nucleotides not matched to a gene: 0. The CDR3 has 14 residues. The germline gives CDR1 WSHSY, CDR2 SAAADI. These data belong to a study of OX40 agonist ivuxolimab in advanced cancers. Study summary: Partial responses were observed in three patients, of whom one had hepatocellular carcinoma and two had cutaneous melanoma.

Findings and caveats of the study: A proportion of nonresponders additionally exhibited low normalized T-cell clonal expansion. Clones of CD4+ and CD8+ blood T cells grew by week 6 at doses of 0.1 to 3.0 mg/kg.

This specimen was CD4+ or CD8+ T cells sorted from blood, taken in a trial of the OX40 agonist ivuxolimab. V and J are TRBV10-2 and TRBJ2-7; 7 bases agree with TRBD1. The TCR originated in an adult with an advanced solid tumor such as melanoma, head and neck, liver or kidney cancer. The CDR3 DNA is TGCGCCAGCAGTGAGTCGGGACAGTCCTACGAGCAGTACTTC. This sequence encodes CASSESGQSYEQYF.